The 20 T cell receptor beta chains presented below share a single source sample, sequenced in a study of response to subunit inactivated influenza vaccine. TCRdb called the RT-PCR reads again in MiXCR, with one record for every CDR3 protein. The table shows hundreds of thousands of distinct CDR3 sequences, with 10% to 15% occurring only once. The material was PBMCs from blood, obtained roughly 47 days after vaccination. These receptors originate from a middle-aged man who received an inactivated influenza vaccine.

In this sample, this clonotype turned up a few times. The chain uses TRBV7-9 and TRBJ2-1; D is undetermined. CDR3 size: 14 residues. V was clipped by 0 bases and J by 5 bases, with 8 bases between them. Germline-derived CDR1 and CDR2 are SEHNR and FQNEAQ (reference sequence). Here the CDR3 reads CASSLAVYNNEQFF. For the CDR3, the DNA is TGTGCCAGCAGCTTAGCAGTTTATAACAATGAGCAGTTCTTC.

The V call is TRBV18, the J call TRBJ2-7, with a tentative D call TRBD1 (5 bases). The CDR3 is 15 residues long. Trimming removed 4 bases from V and 0 bases from J, with 13 bases in between. From germline, CDR1 is KGHSH and CDR2 LQKENI. The CDR3 DNA follows: TGTGCCAGCTCACACATGACAGCCCCCTCCTACGAGCAGTACTTC. Residues: CASSHMTAPSYEQYF.

The rearrangement joins TRBV7-6 to TRBJ1-1; a possible D gene is TRBD1 (5 bases). There are 16 residues in the CDR3. Germline loops: CDR1 SGHVS, CDR2 FNYEAQ. The V and J ends lost 1 base and 3 bases respectively, with 15 bases between them. As DNA, the CDR3 is TGTGCCAGCAGCTTAGGATGGGGGGACCGCGACACTGAAGCTTTCTTT. Amino acid sequence: CASSLGWGDRDTEAFF.

This clonotype was counted only a few times. V is TRBV10-3 and J is TRBJ2-1; TRBD2 might be the D (6 bases). The germline V gene encodes CDR1 ENHRY and CDR2 SYGVKD. The V end was cut by 10 bases, the J end by 9 bases, with 16 bases between. This CDR3 is built from 12 residues. CDR3 bases: TGTGCCACAGGGACGGGGGTAGGTGAGCAGTTCTTC. Protein product: CATGTGVGEQFF.

This clonotype was seen many times. The chain has TRBV4-1 and TRBJ1-5; 8 positions match TRBD1. Germline CDR1 and CDR2: MGHRA and YSYEKL. Trimming at V came to 4 bases and at J to 7 bases, leaving 6 bases not matched to a gene. The CDR3 totals 14 residues. The CDR3 protein is CASSRGQGGQPQHF. DNA for the CDR3: TGCGCCAGCAGCCGCGGACAGGGAGGCCAGCCCCAGCATTTT.

This clonotype was found a few times. V usage is TRBV4-3 and J usage is TRBJ2-2, with TRBD2 matching 10 bases. V trimming: 3 bases; J trimming: 7 bases; junction bases outside the gene matches: 11. CDR1 is LGHNA and CDR2 is YSLEER in the germline V gene. CDR3 length equals 17 residues. CDR3 sequence reads: CASSQMASGRRDGELFF. The CDR3 nucleotides read TGCGCCAGCAGCCAGATGGCTAGCGGGAGAAGAGACGGGGAGCTGTTTTTT.

This clonotype was found a few times. The gene calls are TRBV24-1 and TRBJ2-1, with 8 bases fitting TRBD2. CDR3 length: 20 residues. V lost 5 bases to trimming and J lost 4 bases; unmatched junction nucleotides: 21. CDR1 is KGHDR, CDR2 SFDVKD, per germline. CDR3 coding DNA: TGTGCCACCAGTGCCCTTCCTTTAGCCGGGACTAGTGGGGCGTACAATGAGCAGTTCTTC. It translates to CATSALPLAGTSGAYNEQFF.

This clonotype was seen only a few times. The gene calls are TRBV3-1 and TRBJ2-1; D is undetermined. V lost 1 base to trimming and J lost 9 bases, with 4 bases between them. This CDR3 is 11 amino acids long. Germline V gives CDR1 LGHDT, CDR2 YNNKEL (reference sequence). The CDR3 region has the DNA TGTGCCAGCAGCCAAGTTGCTGAGCAGTTCTTC. Translated, it gives CASSQVAEQFF.

The DNA for the CDR3 is TGTGCCATCAGTGAGTCACCGGGAAGGGAGCAGTTCTTC. Its protein is CAISESPGREQFF. This sequence joins TRBV10-3 and TRBJ2-1; tentative D call: TRBD2 (5 bases). The germline V gene encodes CDR1 ENHRY and CDR2 SYGVKD. The CDR3 runs 13 residues. The V end was cut by 0 bases, the J end by 10 bases, with 10 bases between.

The chain is built from TRBV20-1 and TRBJ2-1; D gene uncertain. Germline assignment: CDR1 DFQATT and CDR2 SNEGSKA (reference sequence). The CDR3 extends over 11 amino acids. With 3 bases removed from V and 6 bases from J, the gap between germline ends came to 6 bases. As DNA, the CDR3 is TGCAGTGCTAGCGATCCCAATGAGCAGTTCTTC. It yields the protein CSASDPNEQFF.

At least ten counts were recorded for this clonotype. This CDR3 is CASSLSRHEQYF. CDR3 DNA: TGTGCCAGCAGTCTAAGCCGCCACGAGCAGTACTTC. The J gene is TRBJ2-7, the V gene TRBV12-3 or TRBV12-4; D gene unclear. V was cut by 5 bases and J by 5 bases, with 10 bases left in between. CDR3 length: 12 residues.

This clonotype was seen a handful of times. The chain links TRBV9 to TRBJ1-6; 7 nucleotides agree with TRBD1. The J segment lost 2 bases and the V segment lost 1 base, leaving 3 bases of the junction unmatched. CDR1 is SGDLS and CDR2 is YYNGEE in the germline V gene. This CDR3 is built from 16 residues. The CDR3 loop is CASSVTGETYNSPLHF. CDR3 in DNA: TGTGCCAGCAGCGTAACAGGGGAGACCTATAATTCACCCCTCCACTTT.

About this clonotype itself: A much larger clonotype is one base distant, so this may be a read error. The V and J genes are TRBV5-1 and TRBJ1-1; D is ambiguous. The CDR3 spans 14 residues. The germline V and J ends were trimmed by 4 bases and 3 bases, with 13 bases remaining between them. CDR1 is SGHRS and CDR2 is YFSETQ in the germline V gene. CDR3 residues: CASSANRGDTEAFF. The CDR3 nucleotides read TGCGCCAGCAGCGCAAACCGTGGGGACACTGAAGCTTTCTTT.

The J gene is TRBJ1-4, the V gene TRBV7-2; D not resolved. Germline loops: CDR1 SGHTA, CDR2 FQGNSA. V shed 5 bases and J shed 4 bases, with 11 bases lying between them. The CDR3 is made up of 14 amino acids. In DNA form, the CDR3 reads TGTGCCAGCAGCCCCCACTGGGGTAATGAAAAACTGTTTTTT. Encoded protein: CASSPHWGNEKLFF.

The chain uses TRBV29-1 and TRBJ2-1, with 8 nucleotides matching TRBD2. J lost 9 bases, V lost 7 bases, and 17 bases had no gene match. CDR1 is SQVTM, CDR2 ANQGSEA, per germline. This CDR3 has 15 amino acids. The CDR3 protein is CSAVSPGLGWIEQFF. Written as DNA, the CDR3 is TGCAGCGCCGTTTCCCCGGGACTAGGTTGGATTGAGCAGTTCTTC.

The J gene is TRBJ2-5, the V gene TRBV4-2; perhaps TRBD1 as D (5 bases). The CDR3 is made up of 14 amino acids. Germline V lookup: CDR1 LGHNA, CDR2 YNFKEQ. The V gene lost 3 bases and the J gene lost 3 bases, with 11 bases spanning the gap. This CDR3 reads CASSHPDTEETQYF. CDR3 nucleotides: TGTGCCAGCAGCCACCCGGACACCGAAGAGACCCAGTACTTC.

The chain is built from TRBV3-1 and TRBJ2-5, with a tentative D call TRBD1 (6 bases). Germline loops: CDR1 LGHDT, CDR2 YNNKEL (reference sequence). V was shortened by 7 bases and J by 3 bases, with 9 bases between the two germline ends. CDR3 length equals 12 residues. CDR3 protein: CASNGQKETQYF. The CDR3 coding sequence is TGTGCCAGCAACGGACAGAAAGAGACCCAGTACTTC.

This sequence joins TRBV7-2 and TRBJ2-5; D perhaps matches TRBD1 (6 bases). V lost 5 bases and J lost 8, with 21 bases in between. CDR3 size: 15 residues. Germline V CDR1 and CDR2: SGHTA, FQGNSA. Written as DNA, the CDR3 is TGTGCCAGCAGCCCTACCAGGACAGATAAGAGTACCCAGTACTTC. Its protein is CASSPTRTDKSTQYF.

About this clonotype: A much larger clone lies a single base off, so this may be a read error. The chain combines TRBV5-1 with TRBJ2-6, with TRBD2 as a possible D gene (5 bases). The CDR3 is 14 residues long. The germline gives CDR1 SGHRS, CDR2 YFSETQ. V was trimmed by 7 bases and J by 3 bases, leaving 11 bases between them. CDR3 sequence: CASGEGIGANVLTF. CDR3 sequence (DNA): TGCGCCAGCGGCGAGGGTATTGGGGCCAACGTCCTGACTTTC.

This sequence joins TRBV5-1 and TRBJ2-7; D possibly uses TRBD1 or TRBD2 (5 bases each). The germline V gene has CDR1 SGHRS and CDR2 YFSETQ. The CDR3 runs 13 residues. Trimming stripped 3 bases from V and 2 bases from J, with 9 bases between. This CDR3 reads CASSWDVPYEQYF. CDR3 nucleotide sequence: TGCGCCAGCAGCTGGGACGTCCCCTACGAGCAGTACTTC.